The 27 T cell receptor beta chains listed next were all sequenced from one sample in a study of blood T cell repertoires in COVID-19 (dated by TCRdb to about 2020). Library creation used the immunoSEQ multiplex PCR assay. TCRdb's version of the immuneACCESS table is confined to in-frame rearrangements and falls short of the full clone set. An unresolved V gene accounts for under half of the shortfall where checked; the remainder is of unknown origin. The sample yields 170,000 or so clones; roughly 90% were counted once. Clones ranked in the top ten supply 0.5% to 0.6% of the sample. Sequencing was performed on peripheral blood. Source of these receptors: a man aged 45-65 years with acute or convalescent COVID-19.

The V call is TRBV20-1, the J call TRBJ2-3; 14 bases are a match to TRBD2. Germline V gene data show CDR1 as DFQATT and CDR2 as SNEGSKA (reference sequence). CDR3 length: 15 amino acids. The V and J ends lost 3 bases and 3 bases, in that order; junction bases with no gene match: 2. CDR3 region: CSASRTSGGTDTQYF. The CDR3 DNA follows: TGCAGTGCTAGTCGGACTAGCGGGGGGACAGATACGCAGTATTTT.

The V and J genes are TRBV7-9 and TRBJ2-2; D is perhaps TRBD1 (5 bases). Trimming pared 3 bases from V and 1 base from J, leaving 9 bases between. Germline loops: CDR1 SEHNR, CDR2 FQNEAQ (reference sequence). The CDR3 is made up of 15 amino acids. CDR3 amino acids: CASSLRRENTGELFF. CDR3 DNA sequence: TGTGCCAGCAGCTTGCGCAGGGAGAACACCGGGGAGCTGTTTTTT.

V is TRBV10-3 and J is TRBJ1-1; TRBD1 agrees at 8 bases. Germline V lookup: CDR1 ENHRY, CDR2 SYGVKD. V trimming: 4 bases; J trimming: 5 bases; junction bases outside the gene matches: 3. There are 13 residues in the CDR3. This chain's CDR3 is CAISGGQETEAFF. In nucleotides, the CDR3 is TGTGCCATCAGTGGGGGACAGGAGACTGAAGCTTTCTTT.

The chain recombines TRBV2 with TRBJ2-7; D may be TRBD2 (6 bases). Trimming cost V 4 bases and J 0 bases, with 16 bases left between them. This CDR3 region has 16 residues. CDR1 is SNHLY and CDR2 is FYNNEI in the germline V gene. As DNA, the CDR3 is TGTGCCAGCAGTGTACAATCTAGCGCGCCCTCCTACGAGCAGTACTTC. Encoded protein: CASSVQSSAPSYEQYF.

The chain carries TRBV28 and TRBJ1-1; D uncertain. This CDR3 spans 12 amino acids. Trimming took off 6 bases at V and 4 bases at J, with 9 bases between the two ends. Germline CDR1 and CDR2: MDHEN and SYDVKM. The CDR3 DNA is TGTGCCAGCAGGGAGCCGGGCACTGAAGCTTTCTTT. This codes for CASREPGTEAFF.

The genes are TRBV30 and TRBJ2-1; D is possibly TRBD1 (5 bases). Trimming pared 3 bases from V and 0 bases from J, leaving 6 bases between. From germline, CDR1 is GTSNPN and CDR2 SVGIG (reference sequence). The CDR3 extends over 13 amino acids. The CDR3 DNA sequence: TGTGCCTGGAGCAGGGACTCCTACAATGAGCAGTTCTTC. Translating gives CAWSRDSYNEQFF.

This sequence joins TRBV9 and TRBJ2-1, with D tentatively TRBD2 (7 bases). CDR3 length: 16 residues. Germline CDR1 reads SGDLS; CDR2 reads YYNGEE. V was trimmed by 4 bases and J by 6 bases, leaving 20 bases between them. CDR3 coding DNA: TGTGCCAGCAGCCCCGAGGGGGGGGCAATGAGCAATGAGCAGTTCTTC. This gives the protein CASSPEGGAMSNEQFF.

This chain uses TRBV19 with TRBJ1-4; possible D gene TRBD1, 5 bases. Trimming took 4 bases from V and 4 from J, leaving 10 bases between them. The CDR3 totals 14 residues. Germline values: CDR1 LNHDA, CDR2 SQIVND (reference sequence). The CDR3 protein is CASSNGHGNEKLFF. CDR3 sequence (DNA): TGTGCCAGTAGTAATGGACACGGTAATGAAAAACTGTTTTTT.

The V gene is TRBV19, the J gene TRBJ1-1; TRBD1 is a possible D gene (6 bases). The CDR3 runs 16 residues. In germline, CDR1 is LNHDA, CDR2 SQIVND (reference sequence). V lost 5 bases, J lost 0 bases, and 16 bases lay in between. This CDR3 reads CASSEQGSAMNTEAFF. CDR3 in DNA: TGTGCCAGTAGTGAACAGGGTTCGGCGATGAACACTGAAGCTTTCTTT.

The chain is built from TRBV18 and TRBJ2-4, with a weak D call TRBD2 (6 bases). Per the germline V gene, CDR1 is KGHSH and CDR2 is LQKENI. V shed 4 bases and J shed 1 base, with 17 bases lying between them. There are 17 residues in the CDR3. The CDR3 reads CASSLFVASDAKNIQYF. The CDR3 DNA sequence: TGTGCCAGCTCACTCTTCGTCGCTAGCGATGCCAAAAACATTCAGTACTTC.

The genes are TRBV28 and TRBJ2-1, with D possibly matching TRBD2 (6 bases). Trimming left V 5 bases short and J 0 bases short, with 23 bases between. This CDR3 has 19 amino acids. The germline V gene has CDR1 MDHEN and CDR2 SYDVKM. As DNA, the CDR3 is TGTGCCAGCAGTCCAACACCCACTAGCATCCAGAGCTCCTACAATGAGCAGTTCTTC. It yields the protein CASSPTPTSIQSSYNEQFF.

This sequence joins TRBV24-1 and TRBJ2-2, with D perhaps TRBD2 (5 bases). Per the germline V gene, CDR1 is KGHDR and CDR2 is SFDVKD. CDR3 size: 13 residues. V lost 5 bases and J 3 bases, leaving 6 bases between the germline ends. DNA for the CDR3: TGTGCCACCAGTGGCGGGTACACCGGGGAGCTGTTTTTT. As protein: CATSGGYTGELFF.

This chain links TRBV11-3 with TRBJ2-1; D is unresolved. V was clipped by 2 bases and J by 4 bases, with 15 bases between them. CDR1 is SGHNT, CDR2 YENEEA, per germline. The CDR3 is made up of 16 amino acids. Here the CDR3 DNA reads TGTGCCAGCAGCTTATTTGGCGTCGACTCGTACAATGAGCAGTTCTTC. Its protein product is CASSLFGVDSYNEQFF.

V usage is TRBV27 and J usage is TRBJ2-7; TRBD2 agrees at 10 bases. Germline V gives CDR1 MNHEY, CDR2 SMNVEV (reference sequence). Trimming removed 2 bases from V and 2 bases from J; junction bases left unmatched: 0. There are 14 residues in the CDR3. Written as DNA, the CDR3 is TGTGCCAGCAGTTTACTAGCGGGAGCCTACGAGCAGTACTTC. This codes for CASSLLAGAYEQYF.

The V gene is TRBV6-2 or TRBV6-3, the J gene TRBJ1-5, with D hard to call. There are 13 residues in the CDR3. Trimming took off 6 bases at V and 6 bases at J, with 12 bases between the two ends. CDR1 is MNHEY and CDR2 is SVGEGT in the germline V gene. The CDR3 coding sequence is TGTGCCAGCAGCCCGGACTATTCTCAGCCCCAGCATTTT. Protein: CASSPDYSQPQHF.

The CDR3 DNA sequence: TGTGCCATCAGCGTGGTCGGCGGGAGCGGTCGCACAGATACGCAGTATTTT. It translates to CAISVVGGSGRTDTQYF. The chain carries TRBV10-3 and TRBJ2-3; 7 bases map to TRBD2. After removal of 6 bases from V and 1 base from J, the junction contained 13 bases not matched to a gene. The length of the CDR3 is 17 residues. Germline assignment: CDR1 ENHRY and CDR2 SYGVKD.

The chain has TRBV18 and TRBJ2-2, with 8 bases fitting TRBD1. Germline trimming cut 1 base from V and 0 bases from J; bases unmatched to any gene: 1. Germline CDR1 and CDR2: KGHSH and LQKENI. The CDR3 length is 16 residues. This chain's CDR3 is CASSPRGQANTGELFF. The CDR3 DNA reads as TGTGCCAGCTCACCACGGGGACAGGCGAACACCGGGGAGCTGTTTTTT.

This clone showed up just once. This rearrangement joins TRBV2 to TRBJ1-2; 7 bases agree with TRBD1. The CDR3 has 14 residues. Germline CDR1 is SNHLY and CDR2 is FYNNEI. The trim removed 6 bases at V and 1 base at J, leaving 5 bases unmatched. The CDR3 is CASRSRQGNYGYTF. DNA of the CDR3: TGTGCCAGCAGATCCCGACAGGGTAACTATGGCTACACCTTC.

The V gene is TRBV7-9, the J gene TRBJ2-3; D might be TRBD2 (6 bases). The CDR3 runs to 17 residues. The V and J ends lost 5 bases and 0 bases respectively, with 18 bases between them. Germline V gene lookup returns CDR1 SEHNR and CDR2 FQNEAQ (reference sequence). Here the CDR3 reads CASSHRGGYTSTDTQYF. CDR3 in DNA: TGTGCCAGCAGCCACCGCGGAGGGTACACTAGCACAGATACGCAGTATTTT. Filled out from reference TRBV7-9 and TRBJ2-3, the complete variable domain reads DTGVSQNPRHKITKRGQNVTFRCDPISEHNRLYWYRQTLGQGPEFLTYFQNEAQLEKSRLLSDRFSAERPKGSFSTLEIQRTEQGDSAMYLCASSHRGGYTSTDTQYFGPGTRLTVL.

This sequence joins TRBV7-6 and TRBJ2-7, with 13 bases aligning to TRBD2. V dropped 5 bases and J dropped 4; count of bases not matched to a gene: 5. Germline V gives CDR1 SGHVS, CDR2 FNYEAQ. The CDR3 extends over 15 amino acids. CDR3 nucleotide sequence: TGTGCCAGCAGCGTCGGACTAGCGGGAGTTTACGAGCAGTACTTC. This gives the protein CASSVGLAGVYEQYF.

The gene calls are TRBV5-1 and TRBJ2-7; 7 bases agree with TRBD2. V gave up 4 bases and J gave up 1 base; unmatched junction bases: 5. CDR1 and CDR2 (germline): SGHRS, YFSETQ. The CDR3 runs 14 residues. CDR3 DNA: TGCGCCAGCAGCCGGTGGGGAGGGTCCTACGAGCAGTACTTC. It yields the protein CASSRWGGSYEQYF.

DNA for the CDR3: TGTGCCAGCAGCACGGGGGGCTCTAGCTCCTACAATGAGCAGTTCTTC. This encodes CASSTGGSSSYNEQFF. The chain couples TRBV5-6 to TRBJ2-1, with TRBD2 as a possible D gene (7 bases). Looked up from germline, CDR1 is SGHDT and CDR2 is YYEEEE. This CDR3 spans 16 amino acids. V lost 4 bases to trimming and J lost 0 bases, with 14 bases between them.

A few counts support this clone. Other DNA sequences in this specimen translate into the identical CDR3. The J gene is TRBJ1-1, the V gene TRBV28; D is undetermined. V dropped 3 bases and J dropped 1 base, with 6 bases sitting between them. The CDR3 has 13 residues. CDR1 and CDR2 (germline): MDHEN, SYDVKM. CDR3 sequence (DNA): TGTGCCAGCAGTTTTTTAGAGAACACTGAAGCTTTCTTT. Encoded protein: CASSFLENTEAFF.

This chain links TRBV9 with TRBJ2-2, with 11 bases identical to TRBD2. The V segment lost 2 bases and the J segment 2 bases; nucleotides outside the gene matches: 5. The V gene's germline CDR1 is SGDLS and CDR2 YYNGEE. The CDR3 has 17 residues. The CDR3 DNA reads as TGTGCCAGCAGCGTTCCTAGCGGGGGGATTAACACCGGGGAGCTGTTTTTT. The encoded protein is CASSVPSGGINTGELFF.

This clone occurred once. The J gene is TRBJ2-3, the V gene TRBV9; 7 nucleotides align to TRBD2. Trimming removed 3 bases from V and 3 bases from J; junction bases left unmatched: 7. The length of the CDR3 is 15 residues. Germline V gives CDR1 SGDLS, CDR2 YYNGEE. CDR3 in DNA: TGTGCCAGCAGCGGAGGCGGGAGAGGTACAGATACGCAGTATTTT. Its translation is CASSGGGRGTDTQYF.

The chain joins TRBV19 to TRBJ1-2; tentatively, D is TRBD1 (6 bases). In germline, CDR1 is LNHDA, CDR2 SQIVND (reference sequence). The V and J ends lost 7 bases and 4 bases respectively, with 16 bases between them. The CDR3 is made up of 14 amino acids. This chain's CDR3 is CASTPEGGGYGYTF. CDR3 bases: TGTGCCAGTACCCCCGAGGGGGGGGGCTATGGCTACACCTTC.

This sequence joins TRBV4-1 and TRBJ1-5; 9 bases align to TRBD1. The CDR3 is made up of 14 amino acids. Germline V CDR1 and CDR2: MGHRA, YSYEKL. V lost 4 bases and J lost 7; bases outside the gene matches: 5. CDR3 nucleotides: TGCGCCAGCAGCCCGGGACAGGGTACCCAGCCCCAGCATTTT. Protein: CASSPGQGTQPQHF.